One sample yielded the 20 T cell receptor beta chains listed below, sequenced in a study of CXCR3-negative and CXCR3-positive naive CD8 T cells. All TRB cDNA libraries came from 5' RACE performed with UMI labels. TCRdb reanalyzed the 5' RACE reads, giving one entry per CDR3 protein sequence and no DNA. Recorded here are approximately 5,900 distinct CDR3 sequences; the top ten clones represent 1.3% to 1.5%. Their specific antigens are unknown. Study findings and constraints: Compared with CXCR3-negative naive cells, CXCR3-positive naive cells showed more hydrophobic TRB CDR3s.

The material sequenced was naive CXCR3+ CD8+ T cells from blood. Specified subset: CD45RO-CCR7+CD27+CD95- naive CD8+ T cells expressing CXCR3 (TNR3+). The receptors stem from a human donor in good health. Some clones in this sample may be carry-over from other donors' samples.

The gene calls are TRBV29-1 and TRBJ1-1. Germline V gives CDR1 SQVTM, CDR2 ANQGSEA. CDR3 length equals 11 residues. The CDR3 region is CSVEMNTEAFF.

This clonotype is called medium-sized (0.01 to 0.1%) based on its frequency. V is TRBV20-1 and J is TRBJ1-5; without DNA, the TCRdb call of TRBD1 cannot be checked. The germline V gene has CDR1 DFQATT and CDR2 SNEGSKA (reference sequence). CDR3 length equals 15 residues. CDR3 residues: CSAISRGQIGQPQHF.

This chain uses TRBV9 with TRBJ1-2; TCRdb names TRBD1, which stays unverified in the absence of DNA. This CDR3 is 15 amino acids long. Germline CDR1 reads SGDLS; CDR2 reads YYNGEE. This CDR3 reads CASSETGLANYGYTF.

Measured by frequency, this clonotype is medium-sized (0.01 to 0.1%). The chain links TRBV7-3 to TRBJ2-5; TCRdb names TRBD2, which stays unverified in the absence of DNA. The CDR3 is 15 amino acids. CDR1 and CDR2 (germline): SGHTA, FQGTGA. The CDR3 spells CASSLSAGGQETQYF.

The V call is TRBV20-1, the J call TRBJ1-1; TCRdb outputs TRBD1, but without DNA this stays unchecked. The CDR3 has 15 residues. Germline CDR1 and CDR2: DFQATT and SNEGSKA (reference sequence). CDR3: CSVTPRGGPNTEAFF.

This clonotype counts as medium-sized by frequency. The rearrangement links TRBV4-1 to TRBJ1-6. The CDR3 length is 15 residues. CDR1 and CDR2 from the germline V gene are MGHRA and YSYEKL. The CDR3 protein is CASSQELAGLSPLHF.

The rearrangement joins TRBV5-1 to TRBJ2-5; TCRdb selects TRBD2, and the lack of DNA leaves this call unchecked. CDR1 SGHRS and CDR2 YFSETQ come from the germline V gene. The CDR3 is 15 residues long. CDR3 region: CASSQGLAGEETQYF.

J is TRBJ1-3 and V is TRBV7-2. This CDR3 is 13 amino acids long. The germline V gene has CDR1 SGHTA and CDR2 FQGNSA. The CDR3 loop is CASIGWSGDTIYF.

This clonotype shows up as medium-sized by frequency. The V and J genes are TRBV27 and TRBJ1-5. The CDR3 totals 13 residues. CDR1 and CDR2 from the germline V gene are MNHEY and SMNVEV (reference sequence). CDR3 protein: CASSLKEHQPQHF.

This clonotype registers medium-sized by frequency. The genes are TRBV25-1 and TRBJ1-1. Germline-derived CDR1 and CDR2 are MGHDK and SYGVNS. CDR3 size: 14 residues. This CDR3 is CASSEFGGPTEAFF.

This chain uses TRBV6-5 with TRBJ2-3; TCRdb calls TRBD1, which cannot be checked without DNA. The CDR3 contains 16 residues. In germline, CDR1 is MNHEY, CDR2 SVGAGI. CDR3 protein: CASSHARQDIGDTQYF.

V usage is TRBV20-1 and J usage is TRBJ2-1; as DNA is missing, the TRBD2 call by TCRdb cannot be tested. CDR1 is DFQATT and CDR2 is SNEGSKA in the germline V gene (reference sequence). This CDR3 has 15 residues. CDR3 region: CSASPRLAGVGEQFF.

This clonotype is labeled medium-sized based on frequency. The chain combines TRBV29-1 with TRBJ2-2; the TCRdb call, TRBD1, lacks DNA for checking. Germline loops: CDR1 SQVTM, CDR2 ANQGSEA. This CDR3 contains 13 residues. The chain's CDR3 is CSVETVNTGELFF.

The rearrangement links TRBV13 to TRBJ1-1. The CDR3 length is 11 residues. Germline V gives CDR1 PRHDT, CDR2 FYEKMQ (reference sequence). CDR3 amino acids: CASSFETEAFF.

This clonotype is called medium-sized based on its frequency. The chain couples TRBV5-1 to TRBJ1-1; as DNA is missing, the TRBD1 call by TCRdb cannot be tested. CDR3 size: 15 residues. CDR1 is SGHRS and CDR2 is YFSETQ in the germline V gene. The chain's CDR3 is CASSLVAPMNTEAFF.

The V and J genes are TRBV28 and TRBJ2-7; TCRdb indicates TRBD2, and absent DNA this call remains unverified. This CDR3 has 14 amino acids. Germline values: CDR1 MDHEN, CDR2 SYDVKM. The CDR3 is CASSLGPTAYEQYF.

This clonotype is called medium-sized based on its frequency. The gene calls are TRBV20-1 and TRBJ1-6. There are 14 residues in the CDR3. The germline V gene has CDR1 DFQATT and CDR2 SNEGSKA (reference sequence). This chain's CDR3 is CSASRADANSPLHF.

V gene TRBV21-1 combines with J gene TRBJ2-3; TCRdb's D call, TRBD1, is unchecked because there is no DNA. TRBV21-1 is classified as a pseudogene. This CDR3 has 15 amino acids. CDR3 loop: CASSKSRGRPDTQYF.

V and J are TRBV28 and TRBJ1-1. The CDR3 consists of 12 residues. CDR1 and CDR2 (germline): MDHEN, SYDVKM. The CDR3 reads CASRMYNTEAFF.

By frequency, this clonotype registers medium-sized. The rearrangement links TRBV4-3 to TRBJ1-5. Germline CDR1 and CDR2: LGHNA and YSLEER. The CDR3 sequence is 15 residues long. CDR3 sequence reads: CASSQDKSIAQPQHF.